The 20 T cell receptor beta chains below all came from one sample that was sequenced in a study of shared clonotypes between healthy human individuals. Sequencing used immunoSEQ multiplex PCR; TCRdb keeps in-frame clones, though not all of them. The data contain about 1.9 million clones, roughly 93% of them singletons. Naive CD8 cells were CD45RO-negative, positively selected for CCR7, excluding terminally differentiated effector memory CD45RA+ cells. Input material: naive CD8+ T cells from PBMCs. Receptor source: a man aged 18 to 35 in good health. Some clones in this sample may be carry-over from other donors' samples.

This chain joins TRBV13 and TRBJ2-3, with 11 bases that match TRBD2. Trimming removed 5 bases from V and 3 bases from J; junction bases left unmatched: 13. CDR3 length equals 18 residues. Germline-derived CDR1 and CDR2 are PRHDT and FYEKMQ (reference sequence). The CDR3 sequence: CASSPEGTRTSGTDTQYF. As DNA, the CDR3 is TGTGCCAGCAGCCCGGAGGGGACTAGGACTAGCGGGACAGATACGCAGTATTTT.

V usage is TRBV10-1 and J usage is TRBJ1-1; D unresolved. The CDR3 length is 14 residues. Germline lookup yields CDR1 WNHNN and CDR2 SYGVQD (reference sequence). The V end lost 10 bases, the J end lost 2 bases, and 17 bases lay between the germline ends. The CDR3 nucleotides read TGCGCCACCCCTTCGGCCCAGGTCAACACTGAAGCTTTCTTT. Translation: CATPSAQVNTEAFF.

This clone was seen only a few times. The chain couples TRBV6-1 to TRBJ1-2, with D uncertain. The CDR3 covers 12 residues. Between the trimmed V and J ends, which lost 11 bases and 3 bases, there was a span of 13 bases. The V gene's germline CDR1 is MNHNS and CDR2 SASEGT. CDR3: CAGSWGHYGYTF. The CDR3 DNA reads TGTGCCGGTTCCTGGGGTCACTATGGCTACACCTTC.

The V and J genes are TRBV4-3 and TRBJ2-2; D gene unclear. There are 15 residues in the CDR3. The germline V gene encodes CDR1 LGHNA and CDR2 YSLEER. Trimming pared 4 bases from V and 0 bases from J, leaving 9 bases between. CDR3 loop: CASSPLESNTGELFF. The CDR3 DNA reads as TGCGCCAGCAGCCCCCTCGAGTCGAACACCGGGGAGCTGTTTTTT.

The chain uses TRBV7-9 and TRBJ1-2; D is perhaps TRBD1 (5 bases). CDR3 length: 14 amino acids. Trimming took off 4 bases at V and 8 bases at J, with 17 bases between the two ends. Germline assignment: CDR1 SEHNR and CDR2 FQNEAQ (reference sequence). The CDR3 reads CASSSSGNVQGYTF. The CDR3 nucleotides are TGTGCCAGCAGCTCCTCAGGGAACGTACAGGGCTACACCTTC.

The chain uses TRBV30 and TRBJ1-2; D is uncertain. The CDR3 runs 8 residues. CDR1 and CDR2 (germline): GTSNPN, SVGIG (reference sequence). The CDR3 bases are TGTGCTCAAAATGGCTACACCTTC. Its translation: CAQNGYTF. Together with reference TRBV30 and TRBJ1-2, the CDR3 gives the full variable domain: SQTIHQWPATLVQPVGSPLSLECTVEGTSNPNLYWYRQAAGRGLQLLFYSVGIGQISSEVPQNLSASRPQDRQFILSSKKLLLSDSGFYLCAQNGYTFGSGTRLTVV.

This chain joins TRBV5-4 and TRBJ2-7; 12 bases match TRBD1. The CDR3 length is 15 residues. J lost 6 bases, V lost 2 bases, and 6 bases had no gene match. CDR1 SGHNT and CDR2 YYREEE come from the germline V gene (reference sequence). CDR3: CASSFRDRGLIEQYF. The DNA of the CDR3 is TGTGCCAGCAGCTTTCGGGACAGGGGGCTCATCGAGCAGTACTTC.

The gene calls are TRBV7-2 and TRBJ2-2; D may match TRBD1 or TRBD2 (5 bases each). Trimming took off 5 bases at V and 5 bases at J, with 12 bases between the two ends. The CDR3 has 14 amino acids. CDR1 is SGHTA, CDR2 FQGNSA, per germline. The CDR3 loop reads CASSRTGPTGELFF. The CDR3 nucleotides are TGTGCCAGCAGCCGAACGGGGCCTACCGGGGAGCTGTTTTTT.

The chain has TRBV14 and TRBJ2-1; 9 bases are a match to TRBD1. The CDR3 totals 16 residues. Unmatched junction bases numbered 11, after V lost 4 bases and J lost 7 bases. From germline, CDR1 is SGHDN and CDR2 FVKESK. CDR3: CASSPTRDRAKNEQFF. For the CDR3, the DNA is TGTGCCAGCAGCCCCACCCGGGACAGGGCCAAAAATGAGCAGTTCTTC.

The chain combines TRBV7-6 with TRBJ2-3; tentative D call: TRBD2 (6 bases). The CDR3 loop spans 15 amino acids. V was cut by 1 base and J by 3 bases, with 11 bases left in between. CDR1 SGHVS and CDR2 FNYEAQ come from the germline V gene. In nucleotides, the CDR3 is TGTGCCAGCAGCTTAGTCCCAAGCGGGACAGATACGCAGTATTTT. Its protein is CASSLVPSGTDTQYF.

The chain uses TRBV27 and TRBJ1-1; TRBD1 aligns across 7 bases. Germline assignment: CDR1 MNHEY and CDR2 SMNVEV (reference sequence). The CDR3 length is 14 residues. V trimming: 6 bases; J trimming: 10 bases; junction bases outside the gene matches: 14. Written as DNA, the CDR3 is TGTGCCAGCAGCCCTACAGGGGTCGTGGTAGGAGCTTTCTTT. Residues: CASSPTGVVVGAFF.

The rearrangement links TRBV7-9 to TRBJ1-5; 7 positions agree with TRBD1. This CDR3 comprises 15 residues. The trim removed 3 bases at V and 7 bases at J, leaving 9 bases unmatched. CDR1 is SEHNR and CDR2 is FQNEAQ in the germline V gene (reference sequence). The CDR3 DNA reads TGTGCCAGCAGCTTTGGAGGGGGCCGGGGCCAGCCCCAGCATTTT. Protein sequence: CASSFGGGRGQPQHF.

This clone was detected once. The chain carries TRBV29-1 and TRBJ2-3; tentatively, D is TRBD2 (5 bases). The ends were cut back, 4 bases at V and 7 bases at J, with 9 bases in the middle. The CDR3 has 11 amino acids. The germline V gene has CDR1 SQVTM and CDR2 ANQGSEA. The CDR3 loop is CSVVDLNTQYF. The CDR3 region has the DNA TGCAGCGTTGTGGACTTAAATACGCAGTATTTT.

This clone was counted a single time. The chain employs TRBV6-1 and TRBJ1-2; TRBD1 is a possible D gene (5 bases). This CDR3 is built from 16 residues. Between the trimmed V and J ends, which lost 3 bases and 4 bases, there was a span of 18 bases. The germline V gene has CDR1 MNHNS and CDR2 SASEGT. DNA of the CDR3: TGTGCCAGCAGTGAGGATACCGGGACTCCCGCCTATGGCTACACCTTC. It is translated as CASSEDTGTPAYGYTF.

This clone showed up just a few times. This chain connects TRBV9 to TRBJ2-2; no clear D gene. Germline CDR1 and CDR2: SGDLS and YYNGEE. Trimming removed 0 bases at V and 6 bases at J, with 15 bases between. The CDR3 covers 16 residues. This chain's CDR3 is CASSVAPGPIAGELFF. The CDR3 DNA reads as TGTGCCAGCAGCGTAGCACCGGGCCCCATCGCCGGGGAGCTGTTTTTT.

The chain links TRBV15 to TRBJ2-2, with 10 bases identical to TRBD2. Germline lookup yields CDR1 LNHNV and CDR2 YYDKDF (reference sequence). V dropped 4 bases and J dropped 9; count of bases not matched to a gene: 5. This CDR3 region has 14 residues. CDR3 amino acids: CATSNQREGWELFF. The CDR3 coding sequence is TGTGCCACCAGCAACCAGCGGGAGGGTTGGGAGCTGTTTTTT. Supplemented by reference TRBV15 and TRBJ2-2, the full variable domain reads DAMVIQNPRYQVTQFGKPVTLSCSQTLNHNVMYWYQQKSSQAPKLLFHYYDKDFNNEADTPDNFQSRRPNTSFCFLDIRSPGLGDTAMYLCATSNQREGWELFFGEGSRLTVL.

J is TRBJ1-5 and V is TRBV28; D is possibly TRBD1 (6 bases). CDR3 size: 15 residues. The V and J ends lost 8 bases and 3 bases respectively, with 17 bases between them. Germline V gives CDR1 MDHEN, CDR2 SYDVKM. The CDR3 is CASQFLTGDNQPQHF. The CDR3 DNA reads TGTGCCAGCCAATTTCTGACAGGAGACAATCAGCCCCAGCATTTT.

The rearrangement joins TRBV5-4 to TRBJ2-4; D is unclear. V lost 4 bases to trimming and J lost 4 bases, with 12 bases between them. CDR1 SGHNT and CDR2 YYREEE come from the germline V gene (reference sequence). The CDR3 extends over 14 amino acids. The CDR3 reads CASSTDPGKNIQYF. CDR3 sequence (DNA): TGTGCCAGCAGCACGGACCCAGGAAAAAACATTCAGTACTTC.

This CDR3 is CASSPIRGQGVRYEQYF. DNA of the CDR3: TGTGCCAGCAGCCCCATCAGGGGACAGGGGGTCAGGTACGAGCAGTACTTC. This sequence joins TRBV28 and TRBJ2-7; TRBD1 matches 11 bases. The CDR3 contains 17 residues. Germline CDR1 and CDR2: MDHEN and SYDVKM. After removal of 6 bases from V and 4 bases from J, the junction contained 14 bases not matched to a gene. Using reference TRBV28 and TRBJ2-7 for the parts outside the CDR3, the full variable domain is DVKVTQSSRYLVKRTGEKVFLECVQDMDHENMFWYRQDPGLGLRLIYFSYDVKMKEKGDIPEGYSVSREKKERFSLILESASTNQTSMYLCASSPIRGQGVRYEQYFGPGTRLTVT.

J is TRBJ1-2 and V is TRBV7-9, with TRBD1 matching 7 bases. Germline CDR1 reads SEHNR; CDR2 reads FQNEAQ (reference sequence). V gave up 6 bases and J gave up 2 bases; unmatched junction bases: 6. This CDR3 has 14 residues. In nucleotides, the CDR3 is TGTGCCAGCAGTTCAGCGACAGGGAACTATGGCTACACCTTC. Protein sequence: CASSSATGNYGYTF.